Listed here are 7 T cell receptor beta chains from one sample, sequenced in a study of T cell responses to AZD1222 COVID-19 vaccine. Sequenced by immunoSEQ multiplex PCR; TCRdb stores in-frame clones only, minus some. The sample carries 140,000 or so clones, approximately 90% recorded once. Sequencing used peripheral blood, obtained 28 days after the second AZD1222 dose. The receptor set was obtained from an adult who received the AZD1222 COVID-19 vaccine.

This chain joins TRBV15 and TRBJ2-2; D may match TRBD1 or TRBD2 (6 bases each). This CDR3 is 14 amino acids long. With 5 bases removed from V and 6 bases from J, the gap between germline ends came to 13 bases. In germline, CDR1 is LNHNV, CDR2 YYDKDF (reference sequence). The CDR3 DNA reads TGTGCCACCAGCGTCCTTAGGGGGGCCGGGGAGCTGTTTTTT. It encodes CATSVLRGAGELFF.

In DNA, the CDR3 is TGCGCCAGCAGCCAAACGACATATCAGAACACTGAAGCTTTCTTT. Amino acids: CASSQTTYQNTEAFF. The rearrangement joins TRBV5-1 to TRBJ1-1; D gene unclear. Germline CDR1 SGHRS, CDR2 YFSETQ. Trimming left V 4 bases short and J 1 base short, with 14 bases between. This CDR3 has 15 residues.

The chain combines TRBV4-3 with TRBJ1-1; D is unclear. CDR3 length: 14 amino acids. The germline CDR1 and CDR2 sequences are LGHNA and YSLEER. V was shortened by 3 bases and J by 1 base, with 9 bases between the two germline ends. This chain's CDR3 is CASSQHTKNTEAFF. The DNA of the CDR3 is TGCGCCAGCAGCCAGCATACCAAGAACACTGAAGCTTTCTTT.

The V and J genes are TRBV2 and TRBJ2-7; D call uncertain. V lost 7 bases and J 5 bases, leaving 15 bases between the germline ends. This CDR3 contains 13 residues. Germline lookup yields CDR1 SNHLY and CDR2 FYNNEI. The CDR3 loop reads CASTPPGRDEQYF. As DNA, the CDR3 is TGTGCCAGCACTCCCCCGGGTAGGGACGAGCAGTACTTC.

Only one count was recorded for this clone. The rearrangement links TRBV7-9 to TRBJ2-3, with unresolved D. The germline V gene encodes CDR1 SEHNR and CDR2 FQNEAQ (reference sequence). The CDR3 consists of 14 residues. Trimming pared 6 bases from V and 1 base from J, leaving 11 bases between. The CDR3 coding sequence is TGTGCCAGCAGGAAACGGCCAGGCACAGATACGCAGTATTTT. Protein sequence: CASRKRPGTDTQYF.

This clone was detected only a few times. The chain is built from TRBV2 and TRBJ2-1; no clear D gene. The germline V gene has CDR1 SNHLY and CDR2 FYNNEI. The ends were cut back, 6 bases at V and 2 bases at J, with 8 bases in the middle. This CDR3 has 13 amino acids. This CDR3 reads CASSGPPYNEQFF. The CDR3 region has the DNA TGTGCCAGCAGCGGCCCGCCCTACAATGAGCAGTTCTTC.

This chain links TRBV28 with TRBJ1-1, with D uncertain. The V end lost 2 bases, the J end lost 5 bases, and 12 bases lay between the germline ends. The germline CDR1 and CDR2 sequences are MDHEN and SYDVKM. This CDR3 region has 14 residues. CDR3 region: CASSLNPPRTEAFF. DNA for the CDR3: TGTGCCAGCAGTTTAAACCCTCCCAGGACTGAAGCTTTCTTT.